This T cell receptor (beta chain) was sequenced for a study of T cell responses to AZD1222 COVID-19 vaccine. In the study overall: The analysis combined second doses at about 4 or about 12 weeks.

Data came from immunoSEQ multiplex PCR; TCRdb stores just in-frame clones and leaves some out. The table lists 120,000 or so clones, 70% to 90% of them singletons, with about 9.8% in the top ten. The germline gives CDR1 GTSNPN, CDR2 SVGIG (reference sequence). The V gene lost 5 bases and the J gene lost 0 bases, with 13 bases spanning the gap. The CDR3 length is 14 residues. The sample here was peripheral blood, taken on day 0 of AZD1222 vaccination. The chain employs TRBV30 and TRBJ2-5; weak D call: TRBD1 (6 bases). The TCR originated in an adult in good health. DNA for the CDR3: TGTGCCTGGGGAGACAGGCGGTACCAAGAGACCCAGTACTTC. Amino acid sequence: CAWGDRRYQETQYF.